Below are 9 T cell receptor beta chains sequenced from a single sample in a study of human T cells and chemical hapten exposure. MiXCR, run by TCRdb on the RACE reads, gives a single entry per CDR3 protein. The top ten clones hold over 5.5% of a sample with 330,000 or so distinct CDR3 sequences, over 6% of them seen once. Specified time point: patch test 2, 6 weeks after DPC sensitization. Treatment specified: therapeutic diphenylcyclopropenone sensitization with weekly scalp DPC. The starting material was whole blood, obtained in connection with sensitization to the hapten diphenylcyclopropenone (DPC). Source of these receptors: a woman in her late teens or twenties with alopecia areata. Some clones in this sample may be carry-over from other donors' samples.

This clonotype was counted only a few times. The gene calls are TRBV7-6 and TRBJ2-7, with 8 bases fitting TRBD1. The V gene's germline CDR1 is SGHVS and CDR2 FNYEAQ. V lost 5 bases to trimming and J lost 3 bases; unmatched junction nucleotides: 6. This CDR3 has 14 residues. CDR3 loop: CASSPEDRDYEQYF. Here the CDR3 DNA reads TGTGCCAGCAGCCCCGAGGACAGGGACTACGAGCAGTACTTC.

This clonotype was observed a few times. The V gene is TRBV5-1, the J gene TRBJ2-2, with 7 bases fitting TRBD1. After removal of 4 bases from V and 6 bases from J, the junction contained 3 bases not matched to a gene. This CDR3 has 13 residues. Germline CDR1 reads SGHRS; CDR2 reads YFSETQ. Here the CDR3 DNA reads TGCGCCAGCAGCAAAGACAGGGCCGGGGAGCTGTTTTTT. This sequence encodes CASSKDRAGELFF.

Only a few counts were recorded for this clonotype. The V and J genes are TRBV7-9 and TRBJ2-3, with D maybe TRBD1 (6 bases). The CDR3 has 14 residues. V was shortened by 4 bases and J by 3 bases, with 11 bases between the two germline ends. Germline V gene sequence: CDR1 SEHNR, CDR2 FQNEAQ (reference sequence). CDR3 coding DNA: TGTGCCAGCAGCTCGATCGGACAGACAGATACGCAGTATTTT. Translation gives CASSSIGQTDTQYF. Full variable domain (rest looked up from reference TRBV7-9 and TRBJ2-3): DTGVSQNPRHKITKRGQNVTFRCDPISEHNRLYWYRQTLGQGPEFLTYFQNEAQLEKSRLLSDRFSAERPKGSFSTLEIQRTEQGDSAMYLCASSSIGQTDTQYFGPGTRLTVL.

V is TRBV27 and J is TRBJ1-1, with 8 bases identical to TRBD1. The length of the CDR3 is 16 residues. CDR1 and CDR2 (germline): MNHEY, SMNVEV (reference sequence). The J segment lost 2 bases and the V segment lost 3 bases, leaving 8 bases of the junction unmatched. The CDR3 here is CASSFRTGNGNTEAFF. The CDR3 DNA follows: TGTGCCAGCAGTTTCCGGACAGGGAATGGTAACACTGAAGCTTTCTTT.

This chain uses TRBV4-2 with TRBJ1-4; D might be TRBD1 (5 bases). Trimming took off 0 bases at V and 7 bases at J, with 15 bases between the two ends. Germline assignment: CDR1 LGHNA and CDR2 YNFKEQ. The CDR3 covers 16 residues. CDR3 in DNA: TGTGCCAGCAGCCAAGATCTTGGCAGGGCTGCTGAAAAACTGTTTTTT. Protein sequence: CASSQDLGRAAEKLFF.

The V gene is TRBV10-2, the J gene TRBJ2-5; D might be TRBD1 (7 bases). Germline CDR1 reads WSHSY; CDR2 reads SAAADI. The CDR3 covers 13 residues. The V end was cut by 6 bases, the J end by 5 bases, with 13 bases between. CDR3 region: CASRETGRETQYF. CDR3 DNA sequence: TGCGCCAGCAGAGAGACAGGGAGGGAGACCCAGTACTTC.

This clonotype was counted ten times or more. The chain is built from TRBV3-1 and TRBJ2-5; 11 bases align to TRBD2. The CDR3 extends over 15 amino acids. Germline loops: CDR1 LGHDT, CDR2 YNNKEL (reference sequence). After removal of 4 bases from V and 5 bases from J, the junction contained 6 bases not matched to a gene. The CDR3 DNA is TGTGCCAGCAGCCCTTGGACTAGCGGGTGGGAGACCCAGTACTTC. It codes for CASSPWTSGWETQYF.

This clonotype was counted at least ten times. The chain joins TRBV10-3 to TRBJ1-1; perhaps TRBD1 as D (5 bases). V gave up 2 bases and J gave up 4 bases, with 14 bases separating them. The CDR3 length is 15 residues. The germline CDR1 and CDR2 sequences are ENHRY and SYGVKD. The CDR3 DNA sequence: TGTGCCATCAGTGAGGCCGCCGGGGGAGGCACTGAAGCTTTCTTT. Translation gives CAISEAAGGGTEAFF.

This clonotype has just a few counts. The V gene is TRBV5-1, the J gene TRBJ1-1; 8 bases match TRBD1. The CDR3 totals 15 residues. Germline CDR1 and CDR2: SGHRS and YFSETQ. With V trimmed by 2 bases and J by 4 bases, 7 bases remained unmatched. The CDR3 DNA is TGCGCCAGCAGCTTTGCAGGGGGCACAGGCACTGAAGCTTTCTTT. Its protein is CASSFAGGTGTEAFF.